This entry lists 16 T cell receptor beta chains sequenced from one sample in a study of blood T cell repertoires in COVID-19. Measured with immunoSEQ multiplex PCR; TCRdb has only the in-frame clones, and not every one. The sample gives about 58,000 clones, about 85% of which show up once; roughly 7.7% is in the top ten. The specimen sequenced was peripheral blood. The receptors here all came from a woman in her 70s with active COVID-19.

This clone has only one observation. J is TRBJ1-2 and V is TRBV28, with a possible D match to TRBD1 (6 bases). CDR1 and CDR2 (germline): MDHEN, SYDVKM. The CDR3 runs 13 residues. The V end lost 3 bases, the J end lost 4 bases, and 9 bases lay between the germline ends. CDR3: CASSFQGSYGYTF. CDR3 sequence (DNA): TGTGCCAGCAGTTTTCAGGGGAGCTATGGCTACACCTTC.

In DNA form, the CDR3 reads TGTGCCAGCAGCCTGACAGCTCAGATGTACAATGAGCAGTTCTTC. Amino acids: CASSLTAQMYNEQFF. V usage is TRBV7-3 and J usage is TRBJ2-1; maybe TRBD1 (5 bases). The CDR3 consists of 15 residues. From germline, CDR1 is SGHTA and CDR2 FQGTGA. Trimming pared 5 bases from V and 4 bases from J, leaving 15 bases between.

This rearrangement joins TRBV6-5 to TRBJ2-3; 9 nucleotides align to TRBD2. Germline V CDR1 and CDR2: MNHEY, SVGAGI. The CDR3 has 14 amino acids. The V and J ends lost 6 bases and 4 bases, in that order; junction bases with no gene match: 5. CDR3 DNA sequence: TGTGCCAGCAGCTCTAGCGGGAATGCAGATACGCAGTATTTT. Its protein is CASSSSGNADTQYF.

This clone came up once. J is TRBJ1-5 and V is TRBV27; TRBD1 aligns across 9 bases. Unmatched junction bases numbered 17, after V lost 5 bases and J lost 3 bases. The germline CDR1 and CDR2 sequences are MNHEY and SMNVEV (reference sequence). The CDR3 length is 19 residues. CDR3 amino acids: CASSPDRGAGGAYNQPQHF. In DNA, the CDR3 is TGTGCCAGCAGTCCGGACAGGGGAGCAGGGGGCGCCTACAATCAGCCCCAGCATTTT.

Notes on this clone: The junction differs from germline at one of its ends, possibly a read error. V and J are TRBV13 and TRBJ2-7; TRBD2 matches 7 bases. Germline assignment: CDR1 PRHDT and CDR2 FYEKMQ (reference sequence). The CDR3 covers 15 residues. The CDR3 nucleotides read TGTGCCAGCAGTTTAGGTCGGGACTACTACTACGAGCAGTACTTC. Its protein product is CASSLGRDYYYEQYF.

The chain employs TRBV15 and TRBJ2-7; no definite D call. CDR1 is LNHNV and CDR2 is YYDKDF in the germline V gene (reference sequence). The V gene lost 0 bases and the J gene lost 1 base, with 4 bases spanning the gap. This CDR3 has 13 amino acids. CDR3 DNA: TGTGCCACCAGCAGAGACCAATCCTACGAGCAGTACTTC. Encoded protein: CATSRDQSYEQYF.

The V and J genes are TRBV5-1 and TRBJ2-1, with 13 bases identical to TRBD2. The CDR3 covers 16 residues. Per germline, CDR1 SGHRS and CDR2 YFSETQ. Trimming cost V 4 bases and J 6 bases; bases outside gene matches: 7. CDR3 region: CASSLTSGREGNEQFF. The CDR3 DNA reads TGCGCCAGCAGCCTAACTAGCGGGAGGGAGGGCAATGAGCAGTTCTTC.

The CDR3 reads CATSDPDRDNNEQFF. The CDR3 DNA is TGTGCCACCAGTGATCCCGACAGGGACAACAATGAGCAGTTCTTC. The V gene is TRBV24-1, the J gene TRBJ2-1; TRBD1 aligns across 7 bases. This CDR3 region has 15 residues. Trimming took 3 bases from V and 5 from J; bases not matched to a gene: 6. Germline CDR1 is KGHDR and CDR2 is SFDVKD.

This clone showed up many times. The chain uses TRBV5-4 and TRBJ2-1; 10 bases are a match to TRBD1. The trim removed 4 bases at V and 2 bases at J, leaving 3 bases unmatched. Germline V CDR1 and CDR2: SGHNT, YYREEE (reference sequence). The length of the CDR3 is 15 residues. DNA for the CDR3: TGTGCCAGCAGCCCGGACAGGGGGGCCTACAATGAGCAGTTCTTC. Its protein is CASSPDRGAYNEQFF.

J is TRBJ1-6 and V is TRBV7-8; D ambiguous. Trimming removed 6 bases at V and 3 bases at J, with 9 bases between. The CDR3 spans 14 residues. Germline lookup yields CDR1 SGHVS and CDR2 FQNEAQ. CDR3 DNA: TGTGCCAGCAGATTCCGGGACTATAATTCACCCCTCCACTTT. It specifies CASRFRDYNSPLHF.

The chain links TRBV27 to TRBJ1-1; tentatively, D is TRBD1 (5 bases). With 9 bases removed from V and 0 bases from J, the gap between germline ends came to 8 bases. Germline values: CDR1 MNHEY, CDR2 SMNVEV (reference sequence). CDR3 size: 12 residues. The CDR3 region is CASGGLNTEAFF. The CDR3 DNA is TGTGCCAGTGGGGGGTTGAACACTGAAGCTTTCTTT.

The chain employs TRBV6-5 and TRBJ1-1, with D unresolved. The V gene lost 7 bases and the J gene lost 6 bases, with 12 bases spanning the gap. The germline V gene has CDR1 MNHEY and CDR2 SVGAGI. This CDR3 contains 12 residues. Written as DNA, the CDR3 is TGTGCCAGCACCGAAAGCAACGCTGAAGCTTTCTTT. Translated: CASTESNAEAFF.

The rearrangement uses TRBV11-3 and TRBJ1-2, with 8 bases matching TRBD1. Germline V lookup: CDR1 SGHNT, CDR2 YENEEA. Trimming at V came to 2 bases and at J to 6 bases, leaving 5 bases not matched to a gene. This CDR3 region has 14 residues. CDR3 protein: CASSLIQGANGYTF. The CDR3 region has the DNA TGTGCCAGCAGCTTAATTCAGGGGGCGAATGGCTACACCTTC.

V usage is TRBV9 and J usage is TRBJ1-2, with 8 bases identical to TRBD1. V shed 4 bases, J shed 4 bases, and the junction held 9 bases outside the gene matches. The CDR3 is 15 amino acids. CDR1 SGDLS and CDR2 YYNGEE come from the germline V gene. CDR3 protein: CASSSRDRSPYGYTF. The CDR3 coding sequence is TGTGCCAGCAGCTCTCGGGACAGGAGCCCCTATGGCTACACCTTC. The full variable domain, its missing parts supplied by reference TRBV9 and TRBJ1-2, is DSGVTQTPKHLITATGQRVTLRCSPRSGDLSVYWYQQSLDQGLQFLIQYYNGEERAKGNILERFSAQQFPDLHSELNLSSLELGDSALYFCASSSRDRSPYGYTFGSGTRLTVV.

The rearrangement joins TRBV19 to TRBJ1-1; no clear D gene. The CDR3 has 14 amino acids. Trimming left V 6 bases short and J 1 base short, with 12 bases between. From germline, CDR1 is LNHDA and CDR2 SQIVND (reference sequence). The CDR3 nucleotides are TGTGCCAGTAGAGAAAATCAGGAGAACACTGAAGCTTTCTTT. Protein: CASRENQENTEAFF.

The chain couples TRBV5-1 to TRBJ2-7; D is unclear. Germline assignment: CDR1 SGHRS and CDR2 YFSETQ. This CDR3 contains 12 residues. V was shortened by 2 bases and J by 3 bases, with 6 bases between the two germline ends. The chain's CDR3 is CASSLYGYEQYF. As DNA, the CDR3 is TGCGCCAGCAGCTTATACGGCTACGAGCAGTACTTC.